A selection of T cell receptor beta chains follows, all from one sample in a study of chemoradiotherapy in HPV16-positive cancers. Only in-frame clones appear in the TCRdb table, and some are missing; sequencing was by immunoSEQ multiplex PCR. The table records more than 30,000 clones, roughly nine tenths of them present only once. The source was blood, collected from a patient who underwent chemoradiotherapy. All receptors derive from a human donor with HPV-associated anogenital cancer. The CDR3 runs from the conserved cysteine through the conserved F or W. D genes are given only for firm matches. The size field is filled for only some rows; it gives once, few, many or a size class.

CDR3 protein: CASSSPTPPNEQFF
CDR3 DNA: TGCGCCAGCAGCTCGCCGACTCCACCTAATGAGCAGTTCTTC
V gene: TRBV5-1
clone size: few
J gene: TRBJ2-1
D gene: NA

CDR3 protein: CASSPSGSWGDTQYF
CDR3 DNA: TGTGCCAGCAGCCCTAGCGGGTCGTGGGGAGATACGCAGTATTTT
V gene: TRBV7-2
clone size: NA
J gene: TRBJ2-3
D gene: TRBD2

CDR3 protein: CASSATGRTGQYF
CDR3 DNA: TGCGCCAGCAGCGCTACAGGGAGAACGGGGCAGTACTTC
V gene: TRBV5-1
clone size: NA
J gene: TRBJ2-4
D gene: NA

CDR3 protein: CASSRGRAVSEQYF
CDR3 DNA: TGTGCCAGCAGCCGCGGGAGGGCCGTAAGTGAGCAGTACTTC
V gene: TRBV6-9
clone size: NA
J gene: TRBJ2-7
D gene: TRBD2

CDR3 protein: CASSLAGGTGSTDTQYF
CDR3 DNA: TGTGCCAGCAGCTTAGCGGGTGGGACAGGGTCCACAGATACGCAGTATTTT
V gene: TRBV7-2
clone size: NA
J gene: TRBJ2-3
D gene: TRBD1

CDR3 protein: CASSEATQGADTQYF
CDR3 DNA: TGTGCCAGCAGTGAAGCGACACAGGGGGCAGATACGCAGTATTTT
V gene: TRBV6-1
clone size: NA
J gene: TRBJ2-3
D gene: TRBD1

CDR3 protein: CAWSTGGSAQYF
CDR3 DNA: TGTGCCTGGAGTACAGGGGGATCGGCCCAGTACTTC
V gene: TRBV30
clone size: NA
J gene: TRBJ2-5
D gene: TRBD1

CDR3 protein: CASSPNFVYTEAFF
CDR3 DNA: TGTGCCAGCAGCCCCAATTTCGTGTACACTGAAGCTTTCTTT
V gene: TRBV11-2
clone size: once
J gene: TRBJ1-1
D gene: NA

CDR3 protein: CGGGRANEKLFF
CDR3 DNA: TGCGGGGGGGGACGAGCTAATGAAAAACTGTTTTTT
V gene: TRBV29-1
clone size: NA
J gene: TRBJ1-4
D gene: NA

CDR3 protein: CASSERQILGYTF
CDR3 DNA: TGTGCCAGCAGCGAACGACAGATCCTAGGCTACACCTTC
V gene: TRBV7-8
clone size: NA
J gene: TRBJ1-2
D gene: NA

CDR3 protein: CASSHRGATEAFF
CDR3 DNA: TGTGCCAGCAGCCATAGGGGAGCCACTGAAGCTTTCTTT
V gene: TRBV14
clone size: NA
J gene: TRBJ1-1
D gene: NA

CDR3 protein: CASPGGVAGGPNTGELFF
CDR3 DNA: TGTGCCAGCCCGGGAGGGGTAGCGGGGGGCCCGAACACCGGGGAGCTGTTTTTT
V gene: TRBV7-2
clone size: NA
J gene: TRBJ2-2
D gene: TRBD2

CDR3 protein: CASSERGGETQYF
CDR3 DNA: TGTGCCAGCAGCGAAAGAGGGGGGGAGACCCAGTACTTC
V gene: TRBV9
clone size: NA
J gene: TRBJ2-5
D gene: NA

CDR3 protein: CASSQTSHSSYEQYF
CDR3 DNA: TGTGCCAGCAGCCAGACTAGCCACAGCTCCTACGAGCAGTACTTC
V gene: TRBV7-9
clone size: once
J gene: TRBJ2-7
D gene: TRBD2

CDR3 protein: CASSPQGGQPQHF
CDR3 DNA: TGTGCCAGCAGTCCACAGGGGGGACAGCCCCAGCATTTT
V gene: TRBV6-6
clone size: NA
J gene: TRBJ1-5
D gene: TRBD1

CDR3 protein: CASSQGYGDGPGYTF
CDR3 DNA: TGCGCCAGCAGCCAAGGGTACGGGGACGGGCCTGGCTACACCTTC
V gene: TRBV4-1
clone size: NA
J gene: TRBJ1-2
D gene: NA

CDR3 protein: CASSLARQGSANEKLFF
CDR3 DNA: TGTGCCAGCAGCTTAGCAAGGCAGGGGTCGGCTAATGAAAAACTGTTTTTT
V gene: TRBV7-9
clone size: NA
J gene: TRBJ1-4
D gene: NA

CDR3 protein: CASSRGQPINYGYTF
CDR3 DNA: TGCGCCAGCAGCCGGGGACAGCCGATTAACTATGGCTACACCTTC
V gene: TRBV4-3
clone size: NA
J gene: TRBJ1-2
D gene: TRBD1

CDR3 protein: CASSQGGNEQFF
CDR3 DNA: TGTGCCAGCAGCCAAGGGGGGAATGAGCAGTTCTTC
V gene: TRBV4-2
clone size: few
J gene: TRBJ2-1
D gene: NA

CDR3 protein: CASSESPDTQYF
CDR3 DNA: TGTGCCAGCAGTGAATCTCCAGATACGCAGTATTTT
V gene: TRBV2
clone size: few
J gene: TRBJ2-3
D gene: NA

CDR3 protein: CASSPSIEQYF
CDR3 DNA: TGTGCCAGCAGCCCTTCTATTGAGCAGTACTTC
V gene: TRBV7-2
clone size: NA
J gene: TRBJ2-7
D gene: NA

CDR3 protein: CATSRDPTGALGGTEAFF
CDR3 DNA: TGTGCCACCAGCAGAGACCCAACAGGGGCCTTAGGTGGTACTGAAGCTTTCTTT
V gene: TRBV15
clone size: NA
J gene: TRBJ1-1
D gene: TRBD1

CDR3 protein: CAGQGGAGYGYTF
CDR3 DNA: TGTGCCGGACAAGGGGGCGCGGGCTATGGCTACACCTTC
V gene: TRBV7-2
clone size: NA
J gene: TRBJ1-2
D gene: TRBD1

CDR3 protein: CAWRGPALGGYTF
CDR3 DNA: TGTGCCTGGAGAGGACCAGCCCTGGGAGGCTACACCTTC
V gene: TRBV30
clone size: NA
J gene: TRBJ1-2
D gene: NA

CDR3 protein: CASSFVRSGEQYF
CDR3 DNA: TGTGCCAGCAGTTTCGTCAGATCGGGGGAGCAGTACTTC
V gene: TRBV27
clone size: NA
J gene: TRBJ2-7
D gene: NA

CDR3 protein: CASSSRTGFVADTQYF
CDR3 DNA: TGTGCCAGTAGTTCCCGGACGGGGTTTGTGGCAGATACGCAGTATTTT
V gene: TRBV19
clone size: NA
J gene: TRBJ2-3
D gene: NA

CDR3 protein: CASSVGLAGGNEQFF
CDR3 DNA: TGTGCCAGCAGCGTAGGCCTAGCGGGAGGAAATGAGCAGTTCTTC
V gene: TRBV9
clone size: NA
J gene: TRBJ2-1
D gene: TRBD2

CDR3 protein: CASSRAENSPLHF
CDR3 DNA: TGTGCCAGCAGTCGGGCAGAAAATTCACCCCTCCACTTT
V gene: TRBV6-4
clone size: NA
J gene: TRBJ1-6
D gene: NA

CDR3 protein: CASSGTGTQGNYGYTF
CDR3 DNA: TGTGCCAGCAGCGGGACAGGGACCCAGGGGAACTATGGCTACACCTTC
V gene: TRBV9
clone size: NA
J gene: TRBJ1-2
D gene: TRBD1

CDR3 protein: CASSLGEQFF
CDR3 DNA: TGTGCCAGCAGCCTCGGTGAGCAGTTCTTC
V gene: TRBV6-6
clone size: once
J gene: TRBJ2-1
D gene: NA

CDR3 protein: CASTDSPLHF
CDR3 DNA: TGTGCCAGCACCGATTCACCCCTCCACTTT
V gene: TRBV6-5
clone size: NA
J gene: TRBJ1-6
D gene: NA

CDR3 protein: CASSSTGVAYEQYF
CDR3 DNA: TGTGCCAGCAGTTCCACAGGGGTCGCCTACGAGCAGTACTTC
V gene: TRBV6-5
clone size: NA
J gene: TRBJ2-7
D gene: TRBD1

CDR3 protein: CASSLGIYNSPLHF
CDR3 DNA: TGTGCCAGCAGCCTCGGAATTTATAATTCACCCCTCCACTTT
V gene: TRBV6-5
clone size: NA
J gene: TRBJ1-6
D gene: NA

CDR3 protein: CASRTGGYEQFF
CDR3 DNA: TGCGCCAGCAGGACAGGGGGATATGAGCAGTTCTTC
V gene: TRBV10-2
clone size: NA
J gene: TRBJ2-1
D gene: TRBD1

CDR3 protein: CASSYGPSGTYNEQFF
CDR3 DNA: TGTGCCAGCAGTTATGGCCCTAGCGGGACCTACAATGAGCAGTTCTTC
V gene: TRBV6-5
clone size: NA
J gene: TRBJ2-1
D gene: TRBD2

CDR3 protein: CASSPQTVSYEQYF
CDR3 DNA: TGTGCCAGCAGCCCCCAGACAGTCTCCTACGAGCAGTACTTC
V gene: TRBV7-6
clone size: NA
J gene: TRBJ2-7
D gene: NA

CDR3 protein: CARSFSGRSSYEQYF
CDR3 DNA: TGTGCCAGAAGCTTTTCCGGGCGTTCCTCCTACGAGCAGTACTTC
V gene: TRBV5-3
clone size: few
J gene: TRBJ2-7
D gene: NA

CDR3 protein: CASSARGGRGTDTQYF
CDR3 DNA: TGTGCCAGCAGCGCAAGGGGGGGTCGCGGGACAGATACGCAGTATTTT
V gene: TRBV7-2
clone size: once
J gene: TRBJ2-3
D gene: NA

CDR3 protein: CASSRFGQGSSSYEQYF
CDR3 DNA: TGTGCCAGCAGCCGTTTTGGACAGGGCTCGAGCTCCTACGAGCAGTACTTC
V gene: TRBV5-8
clone size: once
J gene: TRBJ2-7
D gene: TRBD1

CDR3 protein: CASSLYNPRLLPDTQYF
CDR3 DNA: TGTGCCAGCAGCTTATATAATCCTCGACTACTACCAGATACGCAGTATTTT
V gene: TRBV7-2
clone size: NA
J gene: TRBJ2-3
D gene: NA

CDR3 protein: CASSLDLVSSYNEQFF
CDR3 DNA: TGTGCCAGCAGCTTAGATCTGGTTTCCTCCTACAATGAGCAGTTCTTC
V gene: TRBV7-7
clone size: NA
J gene: TRBJ2-1
D gene: NA

CDR3 protein: CASSPGSQGAQETQYF
CDR3 DNA: TGCGCCAGCAGCCCGGGGAGCCAGGGGGCGCAGGAGACCCAGTACTTC
V gene: TRBV5-1
clone size: NA
J gene: TRBJ2-5
D gene: TRBD1